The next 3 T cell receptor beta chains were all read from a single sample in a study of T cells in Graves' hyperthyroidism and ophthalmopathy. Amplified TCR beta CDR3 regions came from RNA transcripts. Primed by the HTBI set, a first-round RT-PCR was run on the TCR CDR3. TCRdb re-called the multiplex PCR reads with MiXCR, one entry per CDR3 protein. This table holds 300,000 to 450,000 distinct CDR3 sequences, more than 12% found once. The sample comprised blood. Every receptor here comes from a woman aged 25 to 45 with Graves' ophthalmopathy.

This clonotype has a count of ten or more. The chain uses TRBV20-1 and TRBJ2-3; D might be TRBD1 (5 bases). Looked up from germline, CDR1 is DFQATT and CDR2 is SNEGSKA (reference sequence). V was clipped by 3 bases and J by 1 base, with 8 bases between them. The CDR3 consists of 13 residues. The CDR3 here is CSASQGGTDTQYF. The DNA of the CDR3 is TGCAGTGCTAGTCAAGGGGGCACAGATACGCAGTATTTT.

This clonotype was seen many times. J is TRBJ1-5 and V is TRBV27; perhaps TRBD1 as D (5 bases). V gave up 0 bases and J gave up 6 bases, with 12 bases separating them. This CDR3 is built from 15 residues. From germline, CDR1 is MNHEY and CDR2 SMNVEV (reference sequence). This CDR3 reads CASSLSGARTQPQHF. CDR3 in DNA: TGTGCCAGCAGTTTATCCGGGGCCAGGACTCAGCCCCAGCATTTT.

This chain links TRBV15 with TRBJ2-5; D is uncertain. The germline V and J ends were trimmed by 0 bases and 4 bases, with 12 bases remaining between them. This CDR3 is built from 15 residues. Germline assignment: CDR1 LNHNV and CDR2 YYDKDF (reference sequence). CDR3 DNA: TGTGCCACCAGCAGAGATAGAGCAATCGGAGAGACCCAGTACTTC. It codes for CATSRDRAIGETQYF.